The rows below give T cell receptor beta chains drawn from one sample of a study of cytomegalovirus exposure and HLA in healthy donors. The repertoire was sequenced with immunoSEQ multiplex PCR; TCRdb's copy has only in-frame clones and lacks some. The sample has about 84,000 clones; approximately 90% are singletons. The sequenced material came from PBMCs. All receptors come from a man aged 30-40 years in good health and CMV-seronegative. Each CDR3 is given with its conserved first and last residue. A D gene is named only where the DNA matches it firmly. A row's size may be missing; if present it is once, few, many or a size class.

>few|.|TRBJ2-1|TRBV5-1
CASSRTLLDNEQFF
TGCGCCAGCAGCCGTACCCTACTAGACAATGAGCAGTTCTTC
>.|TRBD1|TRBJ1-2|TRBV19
CASSPTGTAGNGYTF
TGTGCCAGTAGTCCCACCGGGACAGCAGGCAATGGCTACACCTTC
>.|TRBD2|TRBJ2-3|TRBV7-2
CASSPAGLSTDTQYF
TGTGCCAGCAGCCCAGCGGGACTAAGCACAGATACGCAGTATTTT
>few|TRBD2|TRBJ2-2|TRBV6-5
CASSWGLAGAGELFF
TGTGCCAGCTCTTGGGGACTAGCGGGAGCCGGGGAGCTGTTTTTT
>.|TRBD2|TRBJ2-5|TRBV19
CASSTPLAGNQETQYF
TGTGCCAGTAGTACCCCACTAGCGGGGAACCAAGAGACCCAGTACTTC
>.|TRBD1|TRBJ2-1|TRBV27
CASRSTTGHEQFF
TGTGCCAGCAGATCTACGACAGGGCATGAGCAGTTCTTC
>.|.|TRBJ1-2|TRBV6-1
CASSDILAGYGYTF
TGTGCCAGCAGTGATATCCTGGCTGGCTATGGCTACACCTTC
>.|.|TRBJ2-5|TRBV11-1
CASTNGRLRETQYF
TGTGCCAGCACCAATGGTCGCCTCAGGGAGACCCAGTACTTC
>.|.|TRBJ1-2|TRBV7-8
CASSTAAEGYGYTF
TGTGCCAGCAGCACAGCGGCGGAGGGATATGGCTACACCTTC
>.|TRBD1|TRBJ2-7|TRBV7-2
CASSLYHGTGGVEQYF
TGTGCCAGCAGCTTATATCATGGGACAGGGGGCGTCGAGCAGTACTTC
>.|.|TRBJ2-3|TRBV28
CASSLRTETDTQYF
TGTGCCAGCAGTTTACGGACAGAGACAGATACGCAGTATTTT
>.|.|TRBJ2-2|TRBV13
CASSFWTSNTGELFF
TGTGCCAGCAGCTTTTGGACATCGAACACCGGGGAGCTGTTTTTT
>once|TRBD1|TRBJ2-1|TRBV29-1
CSGQGTYNEQFF
TGCAGTGGACAGGGAACCTACAATGAGCAGTTCTTC
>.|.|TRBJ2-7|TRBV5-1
CASSGGASYEQYF
TGCGCCAGCAGCGGGGGGGCATCCTACGAGCAGTACTTC
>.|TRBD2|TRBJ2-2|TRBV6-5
CASSYFTSVTGELFF
TGTGCCAGCAGTTATTTCACTAGCGTTACCGGGGAGCTGTTTTTT
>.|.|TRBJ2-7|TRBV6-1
CASSWRERVYEQYF
TGTGCCAGCAGTTGGAGGGAGCGTGTGTACGAGCAGTACTTC
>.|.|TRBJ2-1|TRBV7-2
CASSPPTGPQKGNEQFF
TGTGCCAGCAGCCCCCCGACAGGACCCCAAAAAGGCAATGAGCAGTTCTTC
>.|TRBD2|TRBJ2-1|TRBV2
CASRPGTSGYNEQFF
TGTGCCAGCAGACCCGGGACTAGCGGGTACAATGAGCAGTTCTTC
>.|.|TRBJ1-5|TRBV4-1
CASSHDGDQPQHF
TGCGCCAGCAGCCATGACGGAGATCAGCCCCAGCATTTT
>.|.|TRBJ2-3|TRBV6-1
CASRGSAQDTQYF
TGTGCCAGCAGGGGGAGCGCCCAGGATACGCAGTATTTT
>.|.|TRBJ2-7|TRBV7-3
CASSAGPLAQGAHEQYF
TGTGCCAGCAGCGCCGGACCTCTGGCCCAAGGGGCCCACGAGCAGTACTTC
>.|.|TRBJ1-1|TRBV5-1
CASSMGHSINTEAFF
TGCGCCAGCAGCATGGGACATTCCATCAACACTGAAGCTTTCTTT
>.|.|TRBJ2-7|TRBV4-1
CASSPSPISSYEQYF
TGCGCCAGCAGCCCCTCCCCGATTAGCTCCTACGAGCAGTACTTC
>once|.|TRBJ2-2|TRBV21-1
CASSKAPGQDYTGELFF
TGTGCCAGCAGCAAGGCCCCGGGACAGGACTACACCGGGGAGCTGTTTTTT
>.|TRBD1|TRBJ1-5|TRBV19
CASSIYRQGGQPQHF
TGTGCCAGTAGTATATATCGACAGGGAGGTCAGCCCCAGCATTTT
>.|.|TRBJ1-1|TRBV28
CASSLLGGTEAFF
TGTGCCAGCAGTTTACTGGGAGGCACTGAAGCTTTCTTT
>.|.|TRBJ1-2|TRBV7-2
CASSFSGPYGYTF
TGTGCCAGCAGCTTTTCTGGCCCCTATGGCTACACCTTC
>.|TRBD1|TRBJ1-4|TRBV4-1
CASSHGQGSNEKLFF
TGCGCCAGCAGCCATGGACAGGGGTCTAATGAAAAACTGTTTTTT
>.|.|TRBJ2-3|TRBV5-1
CASSPTGTDTQYF
TGCGCCAGCAGCCCCACTGGCACAGATACGCAGTATTTT
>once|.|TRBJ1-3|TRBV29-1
CSVEDGSAPESSGNTIYF
TGCAGCGTTGAAGATGGCTCGGCACCGGAGAGCTCTGGAAACACCATATATTTT
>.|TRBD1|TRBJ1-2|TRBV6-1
CASSTRDRGNYGYTF
TGTGCCAGCAGTACCCGGGACAGGGGGAACTATGGCTACACCTTC
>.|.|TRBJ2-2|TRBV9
CASSVGGGPAGELFF
TGTGCCAGCAGCGTAGGTGGAGGGCCCGCCGGGGAGCTGTTTTTT
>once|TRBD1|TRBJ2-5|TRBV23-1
CASSRTGGQETQYF
TGCGCCAGCAGTCGGACAGGGGGGCAAGAGACCCAGTACTTC
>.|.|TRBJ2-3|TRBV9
CASSSSTGADTQYF
TGTGCCAGCAGCTCCTCGACTGGTGCAGATACGCAGTATTTT
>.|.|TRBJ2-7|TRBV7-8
CASRDGTGKGSYEQYF
TGTGCCAGCAGAGATGGAACAGGGAAGGGGTCCTACGAGCAGTACTTC
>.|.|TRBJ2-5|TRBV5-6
CASRGAWQGYQETQYF
TGTGCCAGCAGGGGTGCATGGCAGGGGTACCAAGAGACCCAGTACTTC
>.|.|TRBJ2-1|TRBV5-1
CASSLALNQNEQFF
TGCGCCAGCAGCTTGGCCCTAAATCAAAATGAGCAGTTCTTC
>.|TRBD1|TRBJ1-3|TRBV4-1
CASSQVTGENGNTIYF
TGCGCCAGCAGCCAAGTGACAGGGGAGAATGGAAACACCATATATTTT
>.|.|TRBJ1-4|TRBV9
CASSARFGSNEKLFF
TGTGCCAGCAGCGCCAGGTTTGGTTCTAATGAAAAACTGTTTTTT
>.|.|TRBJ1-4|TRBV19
CASSIRQDNEKLFF
TGTGCCAGTAGTATTCGGCAGGATAATGAAAAACTGTTTTTT
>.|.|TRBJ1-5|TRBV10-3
CAIAPAPGGGQPQHF
TGTGCCATCGCCCCGGCGCCGGGCGGGGGTCAGCCCCAGCATTTT
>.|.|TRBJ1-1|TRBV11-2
CASSLGQLNTEAFF
TGTGCCAGCAGCTTAGGACAGCTGAACACTGAAGCTTTCTTT
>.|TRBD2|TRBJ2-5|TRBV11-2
CASSLGQRELTGETQYF
TGTGCCAGCAGCTTAGGACAGCGGGAGTTGACGGGAGAGACCCAGTACTTC
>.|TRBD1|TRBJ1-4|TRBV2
CASRPDRGSEKLFF
TGTGCCAGCAGACCTGACAGGGGGAGTGAAAAACTGTTTTTT
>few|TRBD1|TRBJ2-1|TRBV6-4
CASSGGTGGGHEQFF
TGTGCCAGCAGTGGGGGGACAGGGGGCGGACATGAGCAGTTCTTC
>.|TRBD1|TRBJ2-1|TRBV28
CASRETGVQFF
TGTGCCAGCAGGGAGACAGGGGTGCAGTTCTTC
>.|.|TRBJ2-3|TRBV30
CASDSPSTDTQYF
TGTGCCTCCGACTCCCCTAGCACAGATACGCAGTATTTT
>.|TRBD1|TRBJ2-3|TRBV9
CARSTGPPDTQYF
TGTGCCAGGTCGACAGGGCCGCCAGATACGCAGTATTTT